Listed here is a single TCR beta chain. The CDR3 spans 14 residues. This record belongs to a study of type 1 and type 2 diabetes patients. About the study: A total of under 25,000,000 paired-end reads came from the whole study.

Genomic DNA was the PCR template. The TCR beta CDR3 region was amplified using 30 forward and 13 reverse primers. TCRdb passed the multiplex PCR reads through MiXCR, listing each CDR3 protein once. This sample has 280,000 or so distinct CDR3 sequences; around 50% occur once, and the top ten carry roughly an eighth. The chain uses TRBV12-3 or TRBV12-4 and TRBJ2-3; tentative D call: TRBD2 (5 bases). This receptor was identified in a man aged 18 to 35 with type 2 diabetes. Sequenced input: peripheral blood mononuclear cells (PBMCs). The CDR3 DNA is TGTGCTAGTTCGCGGAGCGGCAGCACAGATACGCAGTATTTT. It translates to CASSRSGSTDTQYF.